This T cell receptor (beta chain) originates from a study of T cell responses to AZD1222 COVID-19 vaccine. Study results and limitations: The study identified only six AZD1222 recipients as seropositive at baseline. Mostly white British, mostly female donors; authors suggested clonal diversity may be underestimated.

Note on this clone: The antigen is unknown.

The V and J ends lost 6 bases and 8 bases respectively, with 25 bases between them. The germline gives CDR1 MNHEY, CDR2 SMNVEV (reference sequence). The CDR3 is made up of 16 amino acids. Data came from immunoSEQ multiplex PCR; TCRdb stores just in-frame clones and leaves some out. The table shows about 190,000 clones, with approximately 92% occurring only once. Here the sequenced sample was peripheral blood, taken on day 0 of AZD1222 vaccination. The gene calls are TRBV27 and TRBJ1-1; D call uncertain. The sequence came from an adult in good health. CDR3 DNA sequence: TGTGCCAGCAGCGATTCTTTGCGCCCCCCCACGGGCGAAGCTTTCTTT. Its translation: CASSDSLRPPTGEAFF.